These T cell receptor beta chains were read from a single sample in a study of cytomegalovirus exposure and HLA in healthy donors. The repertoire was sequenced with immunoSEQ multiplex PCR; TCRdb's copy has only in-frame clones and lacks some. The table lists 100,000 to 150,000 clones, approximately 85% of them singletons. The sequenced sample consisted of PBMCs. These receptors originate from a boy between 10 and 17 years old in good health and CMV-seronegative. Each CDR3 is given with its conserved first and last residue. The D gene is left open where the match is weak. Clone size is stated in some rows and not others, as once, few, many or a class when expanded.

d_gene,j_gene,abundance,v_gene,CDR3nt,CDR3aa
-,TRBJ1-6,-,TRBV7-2,TGTGCCAGCAGCCCCCTCGATCAGGGCAGGGATAATTCACCCCTCCACTTT,CASSPLDQGRDNSPLHF
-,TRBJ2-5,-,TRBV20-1,TGCAGTGCTAGTAAAGAGACCCAGTACTTC,CSASKETQYF
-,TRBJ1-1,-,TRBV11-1,TGTGCCAGCAGTCAAGTGACGGGGAGGTCGAACACTGAAGCTTTCTTT,CASSQVTGRSNTEAFF
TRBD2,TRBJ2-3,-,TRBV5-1,TGCGCCAGCAGCATCGCCGGGACTAGCGGGACAGATACGCAGTATTTT,CASSIAGTSGTDTQYF
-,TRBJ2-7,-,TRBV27,TGTGCCAGCAGTGAAAGCTGGGGCAAGGCTTACGAGCAGTACTTC,CASSESWGKAYEQYF
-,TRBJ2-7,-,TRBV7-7,TGTGCTAGCAGCTTAGAAGCCGGGAGCTCCTACGAGCAGTACTTC,CASSLEAGSSYEQYF
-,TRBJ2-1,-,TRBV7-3,TGTGCCAGCAGCTCCCTCCCAAGCCTAAACAATGAGCAGTTCTTC,CASSSLPSLNNEQFF
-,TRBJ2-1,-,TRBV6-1,TGTGCCAGCAGTGAAGACAGGAGCTCCTACAATGAGCAGTTCTTC,CASSEDRSSYNEQFF
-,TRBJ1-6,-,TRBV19,TGTGCCAGTAGTAGGGGGACCCAGGGGAACAGATCACCCCTCCACTTT,CASSRGTQGNRSPLHF
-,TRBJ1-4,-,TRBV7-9,TGTGCCAGCAGCTTAGTTCAAAATGAAAAACTGTTTTTT,CASSLVQNEKLFF
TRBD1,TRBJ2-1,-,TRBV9,TGTGCCAGCAGCGTAGGGACAGGGGGAGGCAATGAGCAGTTCTTC,CASSVGTGGGNEQFF
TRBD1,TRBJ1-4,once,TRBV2,TGTGCCAGCAGTCCCGGACAGGGTCTGGAGATTGAACTGTTTTTT,CASSPGQGLEIELFF
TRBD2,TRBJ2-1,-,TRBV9,TGTGCCAGCAGCGTAGTTGGGGTTAGCGGGGGCTACAATGAGCAGTTCTTC,CASSVVGVSGGYNEQFF
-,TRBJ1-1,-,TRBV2,TGTGCCAGCAGTGAAATGTCAAATGGTCCGAGGGAAGCTTTCTTT,CASSEMSNGPREAFF